This T cell receptor beta chain was sequenced during a study of shared T cell receptors in the human thymus. CDR3 length: 18 amino acids. Germline CDR1 reads SEHNR; CDR2 reads FQNEAQ (reference sequence). V lost 5 bases to trimming and J lost 5 bases; unmatched junction nucleotides: 14. The repertoire was sequenced with immunoSEQ multiplex PCR; TCRdb's copy has only in-frame clones and lacks some. The data hold 600,000 to 900,000 clones, with around 85% observed a single time. The data were also submitted as part of a second study, on human thymus T cells. From that second work: The study used thymus tissue resected during corrective heart surgery. The authors found apparently biased V and J gene usage in thymic and blood repertoires.

The specimen was thymocytes. The TCR was taken from a girl under three years old with a congenital heart defect. The chain links TRBV7-9 to TRBJ2-5, with 13 bases fitting TRBD2. The CDR3: CASSAGTSGAKIEETQYF. As DNA, the CDR3 is TGTGCCAGCAGCGCCGGGACTAGCGGGGCGAAGATTGAGGAGACCCAGTACTTC.